This TCR beta chain was captured by sequencing in a study of cytomegalovirus exposure and HLA in healthy donors. Researchers ran the PCR with 60 Vbeta and 13 Jbeta primers. Some clones are missing from TCRdb's copy, which holds only in-frame ones; the method was immunoSEQ multiplex PCR. The sample carries about 120,000 clones, about 69% recorded once. V was shortened by 4 bases and J by 4 bases, with 9 bases between the two germline ends. The germline V gene has CDR1 SGHRS and CDR2 YFSETQ. This CDR3 is built from 14 residues. The receptor was isolated from a woman aged 18-29 years in good health and CMV-seronegative. Sequenced: PBMCs. The chain recombines TRBV5-1 with TRBJ2-6; D possibly corresponds to TRBD1 (5 bases). The CDR3 nucleotides read TGCGCCAGCAGCCCAGGGTTGGGGGCCAACGTCCTGACTTTC. Encoded protein: CASSPGLGANVLTF.